This TCR beta chain was profiled in a study of blood T cells in healthy people across ages. Using a J-beta primer mix together with a sample-barcoded 5' primer, a second PCR was run for roughly 7 to 11 cycles. A 12-random-nucleotide template-switch adaptor tagged each cDNA molecule. TCRdb re-derived calls from the 5' RACE reads in MiXCR, one entry per CDR3 protein. The sample gives about 680,000 distinct CDR3 sequences, 49% of which show up once; roughly a third is in the top ten. Germline-derived CDR1 and CDR2 are SGHTA and FQGTGA. The CDR3 consists of 17 residues. The sample was blood. This TCR was recovered from a woman aged 60-70 years in good health. The rearrangement uses TRBV7-3 and TRBJ2-1; 13 nucleotides match TRBD2. The J call is in doubt because the DNA end fits TRBJ2-7 better. The DNA for the CDR3 is TGTGCCAGCAGCTTATCTTCGGGACTAGCGGGAAATAATGAGCAGTACTTC. Its translation is CASSLSSGLAGNNEQYF.